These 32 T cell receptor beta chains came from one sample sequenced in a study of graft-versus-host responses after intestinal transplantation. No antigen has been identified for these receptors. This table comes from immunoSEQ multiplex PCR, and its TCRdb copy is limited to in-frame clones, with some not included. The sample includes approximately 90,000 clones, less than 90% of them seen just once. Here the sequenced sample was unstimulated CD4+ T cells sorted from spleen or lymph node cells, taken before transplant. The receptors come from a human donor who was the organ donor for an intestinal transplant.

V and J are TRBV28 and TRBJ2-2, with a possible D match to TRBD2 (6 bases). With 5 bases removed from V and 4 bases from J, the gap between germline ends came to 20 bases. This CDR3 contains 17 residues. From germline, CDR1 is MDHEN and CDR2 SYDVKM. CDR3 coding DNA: TGTGCCAGCAGTATCTCCGGGAGAGGGTTGGTCACCGGGGAGCTGTTTTTT. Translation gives CASSISGRGLVTGELFF.

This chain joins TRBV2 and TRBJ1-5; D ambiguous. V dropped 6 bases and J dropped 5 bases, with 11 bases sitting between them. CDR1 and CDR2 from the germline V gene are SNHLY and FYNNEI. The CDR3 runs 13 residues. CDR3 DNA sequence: TGTGCCAGCAGGCTGGGGAGGGATCAGCCCCAGCATTTT. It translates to CASRLGRDQPQHF.

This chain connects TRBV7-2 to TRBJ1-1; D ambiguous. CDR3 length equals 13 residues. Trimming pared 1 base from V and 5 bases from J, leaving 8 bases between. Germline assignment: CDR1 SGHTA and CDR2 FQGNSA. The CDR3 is CASSLGLRTEAFF. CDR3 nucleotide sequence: TGTGCCAGCAGCTTAGGCCTGAGAACTGAAGCTTTCTTT.

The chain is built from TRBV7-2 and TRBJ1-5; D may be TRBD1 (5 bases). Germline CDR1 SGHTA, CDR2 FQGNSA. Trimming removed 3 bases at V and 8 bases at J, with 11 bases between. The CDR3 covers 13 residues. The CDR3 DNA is TGTGCCAGCAGCTTCTCCCAGGGAAAGCCCCAGCATTTT. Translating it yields CASSFSQGKPQHF.

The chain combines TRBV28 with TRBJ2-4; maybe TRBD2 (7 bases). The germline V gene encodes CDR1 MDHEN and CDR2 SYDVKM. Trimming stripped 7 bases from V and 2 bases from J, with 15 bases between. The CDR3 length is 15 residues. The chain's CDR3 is CASTGGRWSKNIQYF. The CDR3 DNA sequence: TGTGCCAGCACGGGGGGCAGGTGGTCCAAAAACATTCAGTACTTC. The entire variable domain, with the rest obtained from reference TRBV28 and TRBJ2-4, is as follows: DVKVTQSSRYLVKRTGEKVFLECVQDMDHENMFWYRQDPGLGLRLIYFSYDVKMKEKGDIPEGYSVSREKKERFSLILESASTNQTSMYLCASTGGRWSKNIQYFGAGTRLSVL.

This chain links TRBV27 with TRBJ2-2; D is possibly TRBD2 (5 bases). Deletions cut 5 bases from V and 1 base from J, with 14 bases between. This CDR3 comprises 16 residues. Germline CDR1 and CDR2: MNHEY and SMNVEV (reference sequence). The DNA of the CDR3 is TGTGCCAGCAGTCCCGGAGACTACCAGAACACCGGGGAGCTGTTTTTT. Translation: CASSPGDYQNTGELFF.

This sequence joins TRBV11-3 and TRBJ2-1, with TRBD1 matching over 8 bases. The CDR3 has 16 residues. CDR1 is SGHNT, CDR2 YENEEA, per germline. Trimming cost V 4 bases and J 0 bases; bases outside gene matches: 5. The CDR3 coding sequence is TGTGCCAGCAGCTGGGGACAGGAGAGCTCCTACAATGAGCAGTTCTTC. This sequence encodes CASSWGQESSYNEQFF. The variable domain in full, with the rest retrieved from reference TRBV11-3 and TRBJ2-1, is EAGVVQSPRYKIIEKKQPVAFWCNPISGHNTLYWYLQNLGQGPELLIRYENEEAVDDSQLPKDRFSAERLKGVDSTLKIQPAELGDSAVYLCASSWGQESSYNEQFFGPGTRLTVL.

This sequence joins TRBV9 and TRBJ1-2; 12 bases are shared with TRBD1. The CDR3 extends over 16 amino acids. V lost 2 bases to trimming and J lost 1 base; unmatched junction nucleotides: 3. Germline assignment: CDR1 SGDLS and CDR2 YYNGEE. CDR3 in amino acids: CASSVGTGGHNYGYTF. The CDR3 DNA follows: TGTGCCAGCAGCGTGGGGACAGGGGGCCATAACTATGGCTACACCTTC. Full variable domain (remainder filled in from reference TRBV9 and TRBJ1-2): DSGVTQTPKHLITATGQRVTLRCSPRSGDLSVYWYQQSLDQGLQFLIQYYNGEERAKGNILERFSAQQFPDLHSELNLSSLELGDSALYFCASSVGTGGHNYGYTFGSGTRLTVV.

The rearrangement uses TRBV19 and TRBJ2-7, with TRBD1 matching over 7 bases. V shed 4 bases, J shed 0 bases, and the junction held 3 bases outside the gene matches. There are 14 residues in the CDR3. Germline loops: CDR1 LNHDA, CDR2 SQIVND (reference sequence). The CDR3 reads CASSTRDSSYEQYF. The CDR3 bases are TGTGCCAGTAGTACCCGGGACAGCTCCTACGAGCAGTACTTC.

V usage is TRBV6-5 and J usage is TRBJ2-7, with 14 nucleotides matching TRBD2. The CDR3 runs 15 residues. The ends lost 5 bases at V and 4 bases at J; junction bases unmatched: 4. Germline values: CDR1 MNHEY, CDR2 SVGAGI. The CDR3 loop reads CASSLGLAGVYEQYF. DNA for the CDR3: TGTGCCAGCAGTCTGGGACTAGCGGGAGTGTACGAGCAGTACTTC.

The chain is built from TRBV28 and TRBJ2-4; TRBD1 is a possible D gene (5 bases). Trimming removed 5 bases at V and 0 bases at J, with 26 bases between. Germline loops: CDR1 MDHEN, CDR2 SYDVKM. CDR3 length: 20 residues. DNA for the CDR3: TGTGCCAGCAGTATCGCGAGGACACCACATTCTGCGCTAGCCAAAAACATTCAGTACTTC. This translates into CASSIARTPHSALAKNIQYF.

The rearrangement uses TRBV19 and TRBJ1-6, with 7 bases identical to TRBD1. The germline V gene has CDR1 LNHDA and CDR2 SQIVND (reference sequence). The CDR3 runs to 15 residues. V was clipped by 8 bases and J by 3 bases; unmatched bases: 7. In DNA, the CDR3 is TGTGCCAGTCAGACAGGGACCCACTATAATTCACCCCTCCACTTT. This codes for CASQTGTHYNSPLHF.

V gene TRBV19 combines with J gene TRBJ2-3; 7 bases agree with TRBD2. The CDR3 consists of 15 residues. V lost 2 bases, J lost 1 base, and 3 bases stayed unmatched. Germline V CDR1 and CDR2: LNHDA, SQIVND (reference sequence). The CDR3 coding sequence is TGTGCCAGTAGTATATTCACTAGCGGCACAGATACGCAGTATTTT. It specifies CASSIFTSGTDTQYF.

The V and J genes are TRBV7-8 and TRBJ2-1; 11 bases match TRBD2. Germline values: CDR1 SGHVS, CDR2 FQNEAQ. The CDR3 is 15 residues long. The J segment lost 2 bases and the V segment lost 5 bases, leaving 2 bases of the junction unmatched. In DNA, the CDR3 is TGTGCCAGCAGCATACTAGCGGGAGCCTACAATGAGCAGTTCTTC. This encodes CASSILAGAYNEQFF.

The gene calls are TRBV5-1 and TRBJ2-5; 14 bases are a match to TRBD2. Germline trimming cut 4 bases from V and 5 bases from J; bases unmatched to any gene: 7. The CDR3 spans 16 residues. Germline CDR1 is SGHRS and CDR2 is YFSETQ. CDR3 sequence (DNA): TGCGCCAGCAGCCCCAGACTAGCGGGGGGGCCCGAGACCCAGTACTTC. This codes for CASSPRLAGGPETQYF.

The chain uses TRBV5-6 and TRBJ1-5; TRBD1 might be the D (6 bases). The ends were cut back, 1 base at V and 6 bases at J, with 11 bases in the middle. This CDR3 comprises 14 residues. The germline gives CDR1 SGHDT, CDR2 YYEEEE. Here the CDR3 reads CASSLRGAIQPQHF. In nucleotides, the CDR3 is TGTGCCAGCAGCTTGCGGGGGGCAATTCAGCCCCAGCATTTT. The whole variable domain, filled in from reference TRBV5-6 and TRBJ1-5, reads DAGVTQSPTHLIKTRGQQVTLRCSPKSGHDTVSWYQQALGQGPQFIFQYYEEEERQRGNFPDRFSGHQFPNYSSELNVNALLLGDSALYLCASSLRGAIQPQHFGDGTRLSIL.

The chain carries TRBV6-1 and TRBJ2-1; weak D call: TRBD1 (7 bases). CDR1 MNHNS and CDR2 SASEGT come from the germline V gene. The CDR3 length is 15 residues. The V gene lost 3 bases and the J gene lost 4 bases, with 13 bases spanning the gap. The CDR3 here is CASSEGQGGYNEQFF. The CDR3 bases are TGTGCCAGCAGTGAGGGGCAGGGGGGTTACAATGAGCAGTTCTTC.

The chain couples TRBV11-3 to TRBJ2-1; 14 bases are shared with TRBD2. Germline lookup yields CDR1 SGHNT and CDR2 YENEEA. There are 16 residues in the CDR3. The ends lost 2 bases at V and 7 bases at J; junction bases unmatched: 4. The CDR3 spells CASSLRGLAGENEQFF. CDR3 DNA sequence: TGTGCCAGCAGCTTAAGGGGACTAGCGGGAGAAAATGAGCAGTTCTTC.

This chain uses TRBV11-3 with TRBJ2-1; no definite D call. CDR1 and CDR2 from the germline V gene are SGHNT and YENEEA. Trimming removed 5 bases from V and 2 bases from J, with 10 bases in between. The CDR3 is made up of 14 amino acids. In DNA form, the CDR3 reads TGTGCCAGCAGCCCTGCTGAGGCCTACAATGAGCAGTTCTTC. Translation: CASSPAEAYNEQFF.

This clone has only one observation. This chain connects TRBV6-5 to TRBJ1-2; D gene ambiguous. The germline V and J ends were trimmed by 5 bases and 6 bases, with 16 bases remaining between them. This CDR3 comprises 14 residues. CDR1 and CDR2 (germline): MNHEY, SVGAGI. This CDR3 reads CASSVGGVGDGYTF. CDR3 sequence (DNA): TGTGCCAGCAGTGTAGGAGGAGTCGGGGATGGCTACACCTTC.

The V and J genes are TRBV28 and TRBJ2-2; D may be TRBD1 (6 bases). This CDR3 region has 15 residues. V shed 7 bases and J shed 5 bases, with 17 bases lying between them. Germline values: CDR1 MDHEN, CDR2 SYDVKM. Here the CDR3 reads CASTKWQGRTGELFF. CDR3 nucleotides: TGTGCCAGCACCAAGTGGCAGGGGAGAACCGGGGAGCTGTTTTTT.

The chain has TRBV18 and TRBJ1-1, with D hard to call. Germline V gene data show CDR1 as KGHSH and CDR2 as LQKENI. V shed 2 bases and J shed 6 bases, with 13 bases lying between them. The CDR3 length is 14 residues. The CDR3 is CASSPLEGTPEAFF. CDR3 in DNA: TGTGCCAGCTCACCATTAGAGGGAACCCCTGAAGCTTTCTTT.

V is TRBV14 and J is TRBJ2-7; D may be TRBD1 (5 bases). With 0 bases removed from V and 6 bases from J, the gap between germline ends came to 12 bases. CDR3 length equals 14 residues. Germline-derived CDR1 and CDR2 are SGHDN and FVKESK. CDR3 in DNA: TGTGCCAGCAGCCAAGAACCCAGGGTGGGCGAGCAGTACTTC. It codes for CASSQEPRVGEQYF.

The CDR3 loop is CASSLRGQGNTDTQYF. In DNA, the CDR3 is TGTGCCAGCAGCTTACGAGGACAAGGGAACACAGATACGCAGTATTTT. J is TRBJ2-3 and V is TRBV7-3; TRBD1 might be the D (5 bases). V dropped 2 bases and J dropped 2 bases, with 14 bases sitting between them. The germline V gene encodes CDR1 SGHTA and CDR2 FQGTGA. The CDR3 is 16 amino acids.

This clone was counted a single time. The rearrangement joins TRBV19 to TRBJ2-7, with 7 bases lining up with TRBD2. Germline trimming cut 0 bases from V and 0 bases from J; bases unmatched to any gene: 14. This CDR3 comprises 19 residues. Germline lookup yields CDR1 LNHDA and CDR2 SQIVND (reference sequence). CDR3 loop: CASSIDGRGAWVPSYEQYF. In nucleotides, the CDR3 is TGTGCCAGTAGTATAGATGGGAGGGGCGCTTGGGTCCCCTCCTACGAGCAGTACTTC.

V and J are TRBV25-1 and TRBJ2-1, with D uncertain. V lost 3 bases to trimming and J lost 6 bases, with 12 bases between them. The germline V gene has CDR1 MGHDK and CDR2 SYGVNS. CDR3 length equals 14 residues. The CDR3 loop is CASSDPRLVNEQFF. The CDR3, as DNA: TGTGCCAGCAGTGACCCTCGACTTGTCAATGAGCAGTTCTTC. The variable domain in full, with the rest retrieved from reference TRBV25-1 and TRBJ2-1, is EADIYQTPRYLVIGTGKKITLECSQTMGHDKMYWYQQDPGMELHLIHYSYGVNSTEKGDLSSESTVSRIRTEHFPLTLESARPSHTSQYLCASSDPRLVNEQFFGPGTRLTVL.

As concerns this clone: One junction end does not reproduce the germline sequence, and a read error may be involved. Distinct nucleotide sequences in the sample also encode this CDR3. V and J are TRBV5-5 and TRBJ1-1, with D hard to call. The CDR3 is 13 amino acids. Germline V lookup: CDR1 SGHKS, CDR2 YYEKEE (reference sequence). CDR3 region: CASSLAGNTEAFF. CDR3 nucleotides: TGTGCCAGCAGCTTGGCGGGGAACACTGAAGCCTTCTTT.

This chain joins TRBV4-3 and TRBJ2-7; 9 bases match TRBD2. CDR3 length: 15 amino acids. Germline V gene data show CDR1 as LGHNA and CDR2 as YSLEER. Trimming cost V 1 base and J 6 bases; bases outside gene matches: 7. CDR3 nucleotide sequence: TGCGCCAGCAGCCAAGTGGGCGGGAGGGGTCGCGAGCAGTACTTC. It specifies CASSQVGGRGREQYF.

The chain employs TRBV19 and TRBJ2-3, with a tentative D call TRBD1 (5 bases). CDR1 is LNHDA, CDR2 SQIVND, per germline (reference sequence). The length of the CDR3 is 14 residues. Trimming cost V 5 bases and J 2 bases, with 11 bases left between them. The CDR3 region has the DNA TGTGCCAGTAGTCCGCGGACATACACAGATACGCAGTATTTT. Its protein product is CASSPRTYTDTQYF.

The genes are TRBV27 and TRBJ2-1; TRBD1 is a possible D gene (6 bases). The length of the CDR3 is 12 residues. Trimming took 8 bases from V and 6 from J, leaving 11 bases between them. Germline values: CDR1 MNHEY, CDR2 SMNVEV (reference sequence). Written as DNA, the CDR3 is TGTGCCAGCTGTTGCAGGGGCAATGAGCAGTTCTTC. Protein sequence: CASCCRGNEQFF.

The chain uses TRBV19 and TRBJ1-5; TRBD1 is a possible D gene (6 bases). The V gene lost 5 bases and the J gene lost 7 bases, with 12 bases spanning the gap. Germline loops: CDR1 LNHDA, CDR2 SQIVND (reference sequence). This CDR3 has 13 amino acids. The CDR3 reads CASSSQDRQPQHF. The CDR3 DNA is TGTGCCAGTAGTTCACAGGACAGACAGCCCCAGCATTTT.

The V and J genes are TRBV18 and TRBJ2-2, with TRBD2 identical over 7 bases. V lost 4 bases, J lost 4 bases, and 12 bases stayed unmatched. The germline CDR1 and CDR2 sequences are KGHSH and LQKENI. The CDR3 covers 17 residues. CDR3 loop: CASSLNLAGESTGELFF. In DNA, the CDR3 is TGTGCCAGCTCACTCAACTTGGCGGGGGAATCCACCGGGGAGCTGTTTTTT.